This T cell receptor (beta chain) was observed in a study of blood T cell repertoires in COVID-19. About the study: From the United States, Italy and Spain came samples of acute and convalescent COVID-19. In each case, the material was cDNA or gDNA derived from T cells, B-cell-depleted T cells, or PBMCs.

CDR3 length equals 12 residues. CDR1 is MRHNA, CDR2 SNTAGT, per germline. The V end was cut by 6 bases, the J end by 4 bases, with 9 bases between. How the authors handled the data: Nucleated cell number was recorded as an estimate derived from reference gene primer amplification. This table comes from immunoSEQ multiplex PCR, and its TCRdb copy is limited to in-frame clones, with some not included. D and trimming come from the DNA, and the V and J calls and clone size come from that table. The table has approximately 250,000 clones, about nine tenths seen once. Sequenced: peripheral blood. The genes are TRBV6-4 and TRBJ1-2; D gene unclear. The receptor was derived from a man aged 35 to 55 with active or convalescent COVID-19. The CDR3 region has the DNA TGTGCCAGCAGGGGCATACGCTATGGCTACACCTTC. It translates to CASRGIRYGYTF.